The present T cell receptor (beta chain) was sequenced within a study of tumor and adjacent non-tumor tissue in lung cancer (dated 2018 in TCRdb). In terms of the full investigation: Of the cohort, some 12 patients had adenocarcinoma, 2 had squamous cell carcinoma and 1 had small cell lung cancer. A total of fewer than 150 million productive TCRbeta reads were generated by sequencing, corresponding to an average of about 4.2 million reads per sample. Using bulk TCRbeta repertoires from some 16 lung cancer patients, the study set lung tumor tissue side by side with matched distant non-tumor lung tissue. The 15 or so patients were aged about 31 to 76 years, included about ten men and 5 women, and had TNM stage I to III disease. TCRbeta CDR3 sequencing was performed on 25 to 35 paired specimens, with one tumor sample and one normal lung sample collected per patient.

Summary of the overall study and its limitations: Only about 15 patients were in the cohort, and the authors stated that larger samples and more detailed clinical data are needed. Peripheral blood was not sequenced, so blood TCRbeta repertoires were not examined in the lung cancer patients of the study. A significantly larger cumulative share of the repertoire was made up by the top 100 clones in normal lung than in tumor tissue. Younger patients had significantly higher TCR diversity, and higher tumor TCR diversity was associated with shorter overall and disease-free survival. The sequencing platform is not named in the methods, and unique molecular identifiers are not mentioned. Significantly higher TCR diversity (inverse Simpson) was observed in tumor tissue than in normal lung tissue (approximately 440 vs 150, P = 0.0075, Mann-Whitney U test).

The library came from multiplex PCR. TCRdb names Illumina HiSeq 2500 as the instrument used. TCRbeta libraries were constructed through three rounds of nested PCR with primers (Table S4) according to protocols adapted from ARM-PCR. PCR products of 200-500 bp were gel-excised and purified with the QIAquick gel extraction kit before sequencing. The authors' analysis ran thus. Trimmomatic was used to clean the reads, FLASH merged the cleaned reads into complete CDR3 sequences, and MiTCR assigned the sequences to V(D)J germline segments. Clonal diversity was calculated as the inverse Simpson's index using VDJtools. In-frame sequences without a premature stop codon were defined as productive reads. The raw public reads went through TCRdb reprocessing: fastp at Q25, MiXCR clone calling, in-frame beta chains kept. Under each unique CDR3 protein, matching rows form one entry showing the most common genes and DNA. TCRdb assigned the V and J calls; the authors' analysis was not used. This sample has 100,000 or so distinct CDR3 sequences in its table, and 55% to 65% of those were observed once. About 19% of the sample is taken by the ten largest.

The germline V gene sets CDR1 to MNHEY and CDR2 to SVGAGI. V is cut back by 10 bases and J by 7 bases, with 11 bases in the junction unmatched. The CDR3 spans 13 residues, from the cysteine through the phenylalanine. Just the 39-base CDR3 DNA is kept, in frame starting at base 1. On this clonotype: Which antigen it targets is not known. Base qualities are missing; no much larger clone stands one base away.

RNA was isolated from bulk, unsorted tissue, and RNA quality was assessed with a NanoDrop ND-1000 and an Agilent 2100. For the normal lung samples, distant non-tumor tissue was collected more than 3 cm away from the tumor edge. The donors were newly diagnosed lung cancer patients admitted for thoracic surgery in China from August to November 2014 who had not received prior chemotherapy. The study excluded patients who had received radiotherapy or chemotherapy before or who had another cancer at the same time. Pieces of surgical tissue measuring roughly 1-2.2 cm3 were kept in RNAlater solution and held at -80 degrees C until needed.

The sample was distant non-tumor lung tissue. This clonotype was obtained from a young man with non-small cell lung cancer. Recombination joined TRBV6-5 with TRBJ2-7, and TRBD1 aligns with 9 junction nucleotides. The CDR3 has the sequence CATRGQGRHEQYF. The DNA sequence follows: TGTGCCACCCGAGGACAGGGGAGGCATGAGCAGTACTTC.